This is a list of T cell receptor beta chains from one sample in a study of OX40 agonist ivuxolimab in advanced cancers. The data were produced by immunoSEQ multiplex PCR, yet TCRdb's version contains in-frame clones alone and is incomplete. The sample includes about 70,000 clones, roughly nine tenths seen only once; the top ten take under 10%. This material consisted of CD4+ or CD8+ T cells sorted from blood, taken in a trial of the OX40 agonist ivuxolimab. Source of these receptors: an adult with an advanced solid tumor such as melanoma, head and neck, liver or kidney cancer. The conserved cysteine and the conserved F or W are not part of the CDR3 here.

TRBV7-2	TRBJ2-7	ASSLGAGALSYEQY
TRBV27	TRBJ1-6	ASSPVPGGTNSPLH
TRBV9	TRBJ1-1	ASSYSRDRGANTEAF
TRBV29-1	TRBJ1-3	SVVSRDSGNTIY
TRBV7-6	TRBJ2-5	ASSLDFLVETQY
TRBV15	TRBJ2-2	ATRENTGELF
TRBV11-2	TRBJ2-5	ASSLGNSQETQY
TRBV5-4	TRBJ2-1	ASSFGQGSEQF
TRBV13	TRBJ2-3	ASSERGGFYTDTQY
TRBV29-1	TRBJ2-7	SVEGRTYEQY
TRBV7-8	TRBJ1-5	ASSLEQKGGNQPQH
TRBV9	TRBJ2-1	ASSVSGGSGIYNEQF
TRBV27	TRBJ2-7	ASSFQGYEQY
TRBV5-1	TRBJ2-5	ASSLRGSQETQY
TRBV5-5	TRBJ2-7	ASSYNSFSYEQY
TRBV4-3	TRBJ2-2	ASSQGIQGLDTGELF
TRBV6-5	TRBJ2-7	ASSYSTGGEFFEQY
TRBV9	TRBJ2-5	ASSVSGAEETQY
TRBV7-8	TRBJ2-3	ASSLELGSYDTQY
TRBV9	TRBJ2-3	ASRGGYTDTQY
TRBV7-9	TRBJ2-1	ASSLAPRASESYNEQF
TRBV4-3	TRBJ2-5	ASTIVYRGPETQY
TRBV27	TRBJ2-1	ASSLGRGSYNEQF
TRBV27	TRBJ2-3	ASSLSRTDTQY
TRBV5-8	TRBJ1-5	ASSFPDRGIYSNQPQH
TRBV5-1	TRBJ2-7	ASAGGSIHEQY
TRBV29-1	TRBJ2-2	SAFLTDTGELF
TRBV2	TRBJ1-1	ASMGTGDRGVWIPEAF
TRBV11-2	TRBJ2-7	ASSLVVTFSNEQY
TRBV11-2	TRBJ1-5	ASSPTDRDQPQH
TRBV30	TRBJ2-3	AWSVFAGGEDTQY
TRBV10-3	TRBJ1-6	AIRELPTGSPLH
TRBV14	TRBJ2-7	ASSHLTGTVTTEQY
TRBV10-3	TRBJ1-5	AISEGNQPQH
TRBV4-1	TRBJ2-7	ASSPTATYEQY
TRBV10-3	TRBJ2-5	AISDETGRKTQY
TRBV2	TRBJ1-6	ASSPQPGQTVYNSPLH
TRBV5-4	TRBJ2-7	ASSGRVFPYEQY
TRBV6-5	TRBJ1-4	ASSSGTVNEKLF
TRBV7-2	TRBJ2-3	ASSLTAGSFTDTQY
TRBV27	TRBJ1-2	ASSPNWMGLENYGYT
TRBV15	TRBJ1-5	ATSREGYSNQPQH
TRBV19	TRBJ2-7	ASSATDSRYEQY
TRBV19	TRBJ2-1	ASSITHLNEQF
TRBV5-8	TRBJ1-2	ASRGVGPDQPSYGYT
TRBV5-4	TRBJ1-6	ASSRNYNSPLH
TRBV7-2	TRBJ2-7	ASSLETEGKLYEQY
TRBV7-2	TRBJ2-1	ASSWEGGNEQF
TRBV11-2	TRBJ1-1	ASSPWTGNTEAF
TRBV4-3	TRBJ2-2	ASRGPGQDTGELF
TRBV2	TRBJ1-3	AITPPAANSGNTIY
TRBV4-1	TRBJ1-1	ASSQQGVGAF
TRBV27	TRBJ1-1	ASSIVPETEAF
TRBV6-6	TRBJ1-1	ASSLYRGDTEAF
TRBV27	TRBJ2-7	ASSYGQPYEQY
TRBV6-5	TRBJ2-2	ASNSYTGELF
TRBV6-4	TRBJ1-5	ASSPRNSNQPQH
TRBV15	TRBJ2-1	ATSRVPPGAHNEQF
TRBV27	TRBJ1-3	ASTKGCHPGNTIY